What follows is one T cell receptor (beta chain) and its context. Its antigen is currently unknown. V dropped 0 bases and J dropped 9 bases, with 12 bases sitting between them. Germline-derived CDR1 and CDR2 are SGHDN and FVKESK. This CDR3 region has 15 residues. This entry is derived from a study of cytomegalovirus exposure and HLA in healthy donors. Study at large: The Caucasian-associated ancestry cluster contained approximately 81% of the approximately 400 genotyped donors.

Each donor's status was that of a healthy bone marrow donor. The PCR contained 60 Vbeta and 13 Jbeta primers. The protocol was immunoSEQ multiplex PCR, while the TCRdb copy is restricted to in-frame clones and leaves out a portion. The sample has approximately 70,000 clones; 60% to 80% are singletons. General study findings and limits: The listing of about 150 TCR beta chains classed them as cytomegalovirus-associated. Later analysis demonstrated an association between a missense DCLRE1C variant and TCR beta V- and J-gene trimming.

What was sequenced was PBMCs. The chain joins TRBV14 to TRBJ1-6, with D tentatively TRBD1 (6 bases). This receptor was identified in a woman aged 35 to 49 in good health and CMV-seropositive. As DNA, the CDR3 is TGTGCCAGCAGCCAAGAAACAGGGATGGGTTCACCCCTCCACTTT. It encodes CASSQETGMGSPLHF.